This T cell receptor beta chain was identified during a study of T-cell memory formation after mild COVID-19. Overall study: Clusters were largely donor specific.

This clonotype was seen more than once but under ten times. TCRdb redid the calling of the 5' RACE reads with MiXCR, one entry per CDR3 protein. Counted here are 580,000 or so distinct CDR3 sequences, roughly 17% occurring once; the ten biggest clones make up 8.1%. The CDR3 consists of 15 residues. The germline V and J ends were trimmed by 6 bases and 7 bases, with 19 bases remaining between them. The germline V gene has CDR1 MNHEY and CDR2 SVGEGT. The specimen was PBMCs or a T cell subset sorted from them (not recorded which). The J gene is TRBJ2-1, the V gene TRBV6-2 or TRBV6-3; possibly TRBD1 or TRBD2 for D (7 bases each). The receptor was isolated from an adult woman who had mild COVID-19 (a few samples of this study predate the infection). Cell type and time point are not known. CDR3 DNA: TGTGCCAGCAGCTACACACAGGGGAGGGGGAATGAGCAGTTCTTC. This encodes CASSYTQGRGNEQFF.